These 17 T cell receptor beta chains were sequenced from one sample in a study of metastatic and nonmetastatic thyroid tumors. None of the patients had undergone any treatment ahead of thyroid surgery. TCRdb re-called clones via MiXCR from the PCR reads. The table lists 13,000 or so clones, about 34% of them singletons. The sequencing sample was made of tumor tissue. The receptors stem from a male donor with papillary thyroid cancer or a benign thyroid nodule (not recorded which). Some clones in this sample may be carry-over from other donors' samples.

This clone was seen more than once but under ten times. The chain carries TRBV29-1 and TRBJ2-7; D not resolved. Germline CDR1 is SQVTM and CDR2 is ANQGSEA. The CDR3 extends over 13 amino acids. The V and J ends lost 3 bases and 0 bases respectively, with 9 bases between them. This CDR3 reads CSVEVASSYEQYF. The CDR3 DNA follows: TGCAGCGTTGAGGTCGCGAGCTCCTACGAGCAGTACTTC.

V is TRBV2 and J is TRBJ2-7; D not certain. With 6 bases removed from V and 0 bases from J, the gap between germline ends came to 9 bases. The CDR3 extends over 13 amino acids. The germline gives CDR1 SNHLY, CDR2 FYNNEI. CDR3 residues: CASRVLDSYEQYF. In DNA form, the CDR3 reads TGTGCCAGCAGGGTCCTAGACTCCTACGAGCAGTACTTC.

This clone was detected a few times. CDR3: CASSPIWGDSNQPQHF. The CDR3 nucleotides read TGTGCCAGCAGTCCGATATGGGGGGATAGCAATCAGCCCCAGCATTTT. This sequence joins TRBV6-1 and TRBJ1-5, with D possibly matching TRBD1 (5 bases). Trimming cost V 5 bases and J 0 bases, with 14 bases left between them. Germline CDR1 and CDR2: MNHNS and SASEGT. The CDR3 extends over 16 amino acids.

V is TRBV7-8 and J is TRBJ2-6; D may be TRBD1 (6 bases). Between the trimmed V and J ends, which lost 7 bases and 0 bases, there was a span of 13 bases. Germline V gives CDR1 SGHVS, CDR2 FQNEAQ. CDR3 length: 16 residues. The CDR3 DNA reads TGTGCCAGCACCAGACAGGCGGTCTCTGGGGCCAACGTCCTGACTTTC. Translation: CASTRQAVSGANVLTF.

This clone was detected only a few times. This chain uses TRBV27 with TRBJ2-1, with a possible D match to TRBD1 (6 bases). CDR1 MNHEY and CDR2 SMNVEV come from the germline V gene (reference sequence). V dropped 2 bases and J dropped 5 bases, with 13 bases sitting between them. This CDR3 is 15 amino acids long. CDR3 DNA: TGTGCCAGCAGTTTAAGGGGGAACAGGGACAATGAGCAGTTCTTC. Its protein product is CASSLRGNRDNEQFF.

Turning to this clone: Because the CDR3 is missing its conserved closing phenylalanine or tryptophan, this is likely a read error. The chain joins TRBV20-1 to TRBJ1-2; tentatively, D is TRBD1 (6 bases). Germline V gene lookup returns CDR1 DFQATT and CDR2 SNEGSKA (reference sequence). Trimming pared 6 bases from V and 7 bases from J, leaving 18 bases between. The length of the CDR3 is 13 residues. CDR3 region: CSAPILQGAGYTS. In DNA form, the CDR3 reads TGCAGTGCACCAATTCTACAGGGAGCTGGCTACACCTCC.

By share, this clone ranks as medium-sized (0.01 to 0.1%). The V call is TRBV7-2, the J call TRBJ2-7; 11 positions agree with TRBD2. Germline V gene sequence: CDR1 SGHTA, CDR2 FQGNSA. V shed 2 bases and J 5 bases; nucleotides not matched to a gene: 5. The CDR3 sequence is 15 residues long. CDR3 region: CASSLFLAGGHEQYF. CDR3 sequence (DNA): TGTGCCAGCAGCTTATTTCTAGCGGGAGGACACGAGCAGTACTTC.

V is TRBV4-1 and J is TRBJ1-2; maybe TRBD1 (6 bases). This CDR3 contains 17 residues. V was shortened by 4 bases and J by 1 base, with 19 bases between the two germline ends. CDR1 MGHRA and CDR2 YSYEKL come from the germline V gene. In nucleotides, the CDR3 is TGCGCCAGCAGCCCCCTCGGGCAGGGGAAGGGTAACTATGGCTACACCTTC. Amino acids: CASSPLGQGKGNYGYTF.

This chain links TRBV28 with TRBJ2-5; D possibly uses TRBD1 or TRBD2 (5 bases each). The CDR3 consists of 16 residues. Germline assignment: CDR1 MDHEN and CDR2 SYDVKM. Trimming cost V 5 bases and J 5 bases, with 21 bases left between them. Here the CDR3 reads CASSKGSRWGFETQYF. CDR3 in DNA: TGTGCCAGCAGTAAAGGGTCCCGGTGGGGGTTCGAGACCCAGTACTTC.

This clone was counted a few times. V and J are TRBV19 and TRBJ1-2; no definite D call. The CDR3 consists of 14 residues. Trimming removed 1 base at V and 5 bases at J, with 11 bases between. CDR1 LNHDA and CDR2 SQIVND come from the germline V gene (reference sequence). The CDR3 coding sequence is TGTGCCAGTAGTATAGGAAAGACGGGTTATGGCTACACCTTC. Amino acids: CASSIGKTGYGYTF.

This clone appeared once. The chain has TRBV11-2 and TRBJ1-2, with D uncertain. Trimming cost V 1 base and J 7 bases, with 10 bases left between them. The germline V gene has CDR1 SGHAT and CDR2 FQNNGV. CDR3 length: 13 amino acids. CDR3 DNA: TGTGCCAGCAGCTTAGTCCAGGAAGGTGGCTACACCTTC. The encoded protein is CASSLVQEGGYTF.

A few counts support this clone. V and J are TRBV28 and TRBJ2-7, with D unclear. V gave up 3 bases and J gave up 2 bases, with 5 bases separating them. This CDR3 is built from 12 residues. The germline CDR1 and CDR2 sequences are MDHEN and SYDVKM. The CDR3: CASSFAAYEQYF. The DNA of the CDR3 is TGTGCCAGCAGTTTTGCGGCCTACGAGCAGTACTTC.

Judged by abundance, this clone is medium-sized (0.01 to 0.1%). CDR3 coding DNA: TGTGCCAGTAGTATACGACAGGGGGTTGTCACTGAAGCTTTCTTT. Amino acids: CASSIRQGVVTEAFF. The chain is built from TRBV19 and TRBJ1-1; 9 nucleotides agree with TRBD1. Germline-derived CDR1 and CDR2 are LNHDA and SQIVND (reference sequence). CDR3 length: 15 residues. With V trimmed by 2 bases and J by 4 bases, 5 bases remained unmatched.

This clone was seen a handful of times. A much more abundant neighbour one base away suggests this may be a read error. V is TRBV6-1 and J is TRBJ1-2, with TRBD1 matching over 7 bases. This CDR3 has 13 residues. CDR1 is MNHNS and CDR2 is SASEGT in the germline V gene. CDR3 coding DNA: TGTGCCAGCAGTGGGGACAGTGTCTATGGCTACGCCTTC. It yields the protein CASSGDSVYGYAF.

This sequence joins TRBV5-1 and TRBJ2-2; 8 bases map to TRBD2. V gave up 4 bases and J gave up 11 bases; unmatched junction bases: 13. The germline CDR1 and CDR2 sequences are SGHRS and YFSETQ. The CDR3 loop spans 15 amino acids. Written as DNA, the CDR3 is TGCGCCAGCAGCCCCTACGGGGGGGGGACTGGTGAGCTGTTTTTT. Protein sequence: CASSPYGGGTGELFF. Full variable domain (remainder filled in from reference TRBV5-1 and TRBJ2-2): KAGVTQTPRYLIKTRGQQVTLSCSPISGHRSVSWYQQTPGQGLQFLFEYFSETQRNKGNFPGRFSGRQFSNSRSEMNVSTLELGDSALYLCASSPYGGGTGELFFGEGSRLTVL.

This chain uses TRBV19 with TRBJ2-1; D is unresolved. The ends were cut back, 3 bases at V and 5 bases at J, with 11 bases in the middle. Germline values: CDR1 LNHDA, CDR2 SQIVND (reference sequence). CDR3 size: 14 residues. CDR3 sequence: CASSIGLGNNEQFF. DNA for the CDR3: TGTGCCAGTAGTATCGGGCTGGGGAACAATGAGCAGTTCTTC.

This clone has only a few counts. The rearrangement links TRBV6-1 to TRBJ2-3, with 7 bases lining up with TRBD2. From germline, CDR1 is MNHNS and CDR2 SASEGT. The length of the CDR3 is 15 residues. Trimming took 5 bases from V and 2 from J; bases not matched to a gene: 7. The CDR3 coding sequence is TGTGCCAGCAGTAGACTAGCAGTGGTCACAGATACGCAGTATTTT. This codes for CASSRLAVVTDTQYF.